The present T cell receptor beta chain was sequenced within a study of blood T cells in healthy people across ages. Study results and limitations: Researchers judged that diversity estimates from one million T cells fell short of true values. Older age coincided with a roughly linear decline in TCR beta diversity per million T cells.

Drawing of peripheral blood yielded about 9.7 milliliters from each donor. The authors isolated at least 6.5 million PBMCs per sample. This clonotype was counted only a few times. The antigen is unknown. The use of a sample-barcoded 5' primer and a J-beta primer mix characterized a second PCR of roughly 6 to 11 cycles. Each CDR3 protein is one row after TCRdb ran MiXCR on the 5' RACE reads. The sample gives 600,000 or so distinct CDR3 sequences, around 48% of which show up once; about 22% is in the top ten. Looked up from germline, CDR1 is SEHNR and CDR2 is FQNEAQ (reference sequence). This CDR3 comprises 12 residues. V lost 2 bases and J lost 5, with 3 bases in between.

The rearrangement joins TRBV7-9 to TRBJ2-2, with no clear D. The origin of this receptor is a man older than 75 in good health. The sample consisted of blood. In DNA form, the CDR3 reads TGTGCCAGCAGCTTAACGACCGGGGAGCTGTTTTTT. The encoded protein is CASSLTTGELFF.